This TCR beta chain was observed in a study of PD-L1 blockade in urothelial cancer. For the study at large: The year 2014 saw patients start atezolizumab, 1,200 mg intravenously every 3 weeks. The analyses of blood took place 3 weeks (second dose) and 6 weeks after treatment start.

This clone was seen a single time. Method: immunoSEQ multiplex PCR; TCRdb's copy keeps in-frame clones and lacks some. The repertoire includes 90,000 or so clones, roughly nine tenths of them detected once, and around 1% sits in the top ten. Time point noted: pretreatment peripheral blood. This specimen was PBMCs, taken around atezolizumab (anti-PD-L1) treatment. This receptor was identified in an elderly woman with urothelial cancer.

The CDR3 DNA reads TGTGCCAGCAGCTTACAGGGGGTCACTGAAGCTTTCTTT. It yields the protein CASSLQGVTEAFF. The rearrangement links TRBV11-2 to TRBJ1-1, with 7 nucleotides matching TRBD1. CDR1 and CDR2 (germline): SGHAT, FQNNGV. V lost 2 bases and J lost 4; bases outside the gene matches: 1. CDR3 length equals 13 residues. The full variable domain, in which reference TRBV11-2 and TRBJ1-1 provide the parts outside the CDR3, is EAGVAQSPRYKIIEKRQSVAFWCNPISGHATLYWYQQILGQGPKLLIQFQNNGVVDDSQLPKDRFSAERLKGVDSTLKIQPAKLEDSAVYLCASSLQGVTEAFFGQGTRLTVV.